One and the same sample provided the 12 T cell receptor beta chains below, sequenced in a study of technical replicates of blood from a few donors. TCRdb's table, derived via immunoSEQ multiplex PCR, lists solely in-frame clones and lacks some. The sample has just under 60,000 clones, roughly 95% seen once; the top ten hold under 3%. Sequencing was performed on PBMCs. The origin of the receptors is a human donor in good health. Some clones in this sample may be carry-over from other donors' samples.

The chain employs TRBV19 and TRBJ2-4; D unclear. Trimming left V 9 bases short and J 0 bases short, with 12 bases between. The CDR3 contains 14 residues. Germline CDR1 reads LNHDA; CDR2 reads SQIVND (reference sequence). For the CDR3, the DNA is TGTGCCAGCCAGGCCAAGGTAGCCAAAAACATTCAGTACTTC. Amino acids: CASQAKVAKNIQYF.

The chain uses TRBV2 and TRBJ1-6, with 10 bases that match TRBD1. V was pared by 11 bases and J by 7 bases, with 11 bases of the junction left unmatched. In germline, CDR1 is SNHLY, CDR2 FYNNEI. The CDR3 has 15 residues. The CDR3: CAGDGTGDRNSPLHF. CDR3 DNA: TGTGCCGGGGACGGGACAGGGGACCGAAATTCACCCCTCCACTTT.

The V gene is TRBV7-9, the J gene TRBJ1-1; D may be TRBD1 (6 bases). Trimming cost V 0 bases and J 1 base, with 6 bases left between them. This CDR3 contains 14 residues. The germline V gene has CDR1 SEHNR and CDR2 FQNEAQ (reference sequence). CDR3 sequence reads: CASSLAGGNTEAFF. The CDR3 region has the DNA TGTGCCAGCAGCTTAGCAGGGGGGAACACTGAAGCTTTCTTT. Combining the CDR3 with reference TRBV7-9 and TRBJ1-1 gives the whole variable domain DTGVSQNPRHKITKRGQNVTFRCDPISEHNRLYWYRQTLGQGPEFLTYFQNEAQLEKSRLLSDRFSAERPKGSFSTLEIQRTEQGDSAMYLCASSLAGGNTEAFFGQGTRLTVV.

V and J are TRBV25-1 and TRBJ1-4; 7 bases are a match to TRBD1. Trimming took 1 base from V and 11 from J; bases not matched to a gene: 10. The CDR3 totals 15 residues. Germline CDR1 and CDR2: MGHDK and SYGVNS. CDR3 sequence reads: CASSELGTAYFKLFF. As DNA, the CDR3 is TGTGCCAGCAGTGAATTAGGGACAGCCTATTTTAAACTGTTTTTT.

The rearrangement links TRBV5-1 to TRBJ2-5, with D unclear. This CDR3 comprises 12 residues. Germline assignment: CDR1 SGHRS and CDR2 YFSETQ. Trimming took 0 bases from V and 5 from J, leaving 5 bases between them. The CDR3: CASSLAVETQYF. CDR3 DNA sequence: TGCGCCAGCAGCTTGGCTGTTGAGACCCAGTACTTC.

The J gene is TRBJ2-7, the V gene TRBV7-2, with 8 bases lining up with TRBD2. The CDR3 covers 15 residues. The V segment lost 3 bases and the J segment 2 bases; nucleotides outside the gene matches: 6. CDR1 and CDR2 (germline): SGHTA, FQGNSA. The CDR3 here is CASSFSGVPPYEQYF. For the CDR3, the DNA is TGTGCCAGCAGCTTTAGCGGGGTCCCTCCCTACGAGCAGTACTTC.

This sequence joins TRBV7-2 and TRBJ2-7, with 9 positions matching TRBD2. CDR1 and CDR2 (germline): SGHTA, FQGNSA. The CDR3 runs 15 residues. With V trimmed by 1 base and J by 5 bases, 6 bases remained unmatched. The CDR3 is CASSLGAGGIHEQYF. CDR3 nucleotide sequence: TGTGCCAGCAGCTTAGGAGCGGGGGGTATCCACGAGCAGTACTTC.

Remarks on this clone: Other DNA variants within this sample encode the same CDR3. The chain links TRBV9 to TRBJ1-1; maybe TRBD1 (5 bases). From germline, CDR1 is SGDLS and CDR2 YYNGEE. This CDR3 region has 13 residues. Trimming pared 0 bases from V and 5 bases from J, leaving 8 bases between. DNA of the CDR3: TGTGCCAGCAGCGTAGAAGGGGATACTGAAGCTTTCTTT. Its translation is CASSVEGDTEAFF.

The rearrangement uses TRBV6-5 and TRBJ1-1; the D is unclear. The V end was cut by 6 bases, the J end by 1 base, with 12 bases between. Germline assignment: CDR1 MNHEY and CDR2 SVGAGI. The CDR3 totals 14 residues. The CDR3 DNA reads as TGTGCCAGCAGCCCAGGCATTGGGAACACTGAAGCTTTCTTT. Translated, it gives CASSPGIGNTEAFF.

V usage is TRBV7-6 and J usage is TRBJ2-5; 10 bases match TRBD2. There are 16 residues in the CDR3. With V trimmed by 1 base and J by 5 bases, 7 bases remained unmatched. Per the germline V gene, CDR1 is SGHVS and CDR2 is FNYEAQ. The DNA for the CDR3 is TGTGCCAGCAGCTTAGAAGCGGGAGGGCCCGGGGAGACCCAGTACTTC. Its translation is CASSLEAGGPGETQYF.

The chain combines TRBV7-2 with TRBJ2-5, with 9 bases identical to TRBD2. Germline lookup yields CDR1 SGHTA and CDR2 FQGNSA. V lost 3 bases and J lost 5; bases outside the gene matches: 7. The CDR3 runs to 15 residues. For the CDR3, the DNA is TGTGCCAGCAGCTTGGGCGGGGGGGCCGTGGAGACCCAGTACTTC. It yields the protein CASSLGGGAVETQYF.

The rearrangement joins TRBV2 to TRBJ2-7, with 8 positions matching TRBD1. The V and J ends lost 2 bases and 0 bases, in that order; junction bases with no gene match: 3. CDR3 length: 15 amino acids. Looked up from germline, CDR1 is SNHLY and CDR2 is FYNNEI. This chain's CDR3 is CASSELGQGSYEQYF. The CDR3 coding sequence is TGTGCCAGCAGTGAACTTGGACAGGGCTCCTACGAGCAGTACTTC.